Listed below are T cell receptor beta chains from one sample, sequenced in a study of STAT5B mutations in CD4+ large granular lymphocyte leukemia. Clones were sequenced by immunoSEQ multiplex PCR, and TCRdb holds only the in-frame ones, with some missing. The sample contains about 40,000 clones, 65% to 85% of which appear only once. The specimen sequenced was CD4+ T cells from blood buffy coats. The receptors shown here come from a human donor in good health. CDR3s include the opening cysteine and the closing phenylalanine or tryptophan. A D gene is named only where the DNA matches it firmly. Expanded clones are given a class, and other clones once, few, many or no size at all.

16	TRBJ2-4	TRBD1	few	TRBV30	CAWSVPQGAGENIQYF	TGTGCCTGGAGTGTACCCCAGGGGGCGGGTGAGAACATTCAGTACTTC
11	TRBJ1-5	.	.	TRBV19	CASSNSPTQHF	TGTGCCAGTAGTAACTCCCCGACCCAGCATTTT
14	TRBJ1-2	.	.	TRBV6-6	CASRNRVPNYGYTF	TGTGCCAGCAGGAACAGGGTCCCTAACTATGGCTACACCTTC
14	TRBJ1-4	.	few	TRBV30	CAWTGRGTNEKLFF	TGTGCCTGGACAGGGAGGGGGACTAATGAAAAACTGTTTTTT
13	TRBJ1-1	.	.	TRBV2	CASMQQEGTEAFF	TGTGCCAGCATGCAACAGGAAGGCACTGAAGCTTTCTTT
16	TRBJ2-2	.	.	TRBV13	CASSLSPADQAGELFF	TGTGCCAGCAGCTTATCCCCAGCGGATCAAGCCGGGGAGCTGTTTTTT
16	TRBJ1-4	.	.	TRBV18	CASSPLGFLGLEKLFF	TGTGCCAGCTCACCACTCGGATTTTTAGGGCTGGAAAAACTGTTTTTT
14	TRBJ1-4	.	.	TRBV5-1	CASSPKPGNEKLFF	TGCGCCAGCAGCCCAAAACCAGGGAACGAAAAACTGTTTTTT
14	TRBJ2-7	TRBD1	.	TRBV6-4	CASTPGTGPDEQYF	TGTGCCAGCACCCCCGGGACAGGGCCGGATGAGCAGTACTTC
15	TRBJ2-7	TRBD2	.	TRBV11-2	CASSPGLAGTYEQYF	TGTGCCAGCAGCCCCGGACTAGCGGGAACCTACGAGCAGTACTTC
14	TRBJ2-5	.	.	TRBV5-4	CASSFDRVGETQYF	TGTGCCAGCAGCTTCGACCGGGTCGGGGAGACCCAGTACTTC
13	TRBJ2-5	TRBD1	few	TRBV4-2	CASSLGQEETQYF	TGTGCCAGCAGCCTAGGACAGGAAGAGACCCAGTACTTC
16	TRBJ2-7	TRBD2	once	TRBV4-3	CASSQDRGGGSDEQYF	TGCGCCAGCAGCCAAGATCGGGGCGGGGGTTCAGACGAGCAGTACTTC
16	TRBJ2-3	TRBD2	.	TRBV7-6	CASSQGTSGTTDTQYF	TGTGCCAGCAGCCAAGGGACTAGCGGGACCACAGATACGCAGTATTTT
16	TRBJ2-7	TRBD1	.	TRBV6-5	CASSYSGTGFTYEQYF	TGTGCCAGCAGTTACTCGGGGACAGGGTTTACCTACGAGCAGTACTTC
13	TRBJ1-5	.	.	TRBV4-3	CASSRSEGQPQHF	TGCGCCAGCAGCCGGTCAGAGGGACAGCCCCAGCATTTT
12	TRBJ2-1	.	.	TRBV7-2	CASSQYHNEQFF	TGTGCCAGCAGCCAATACCACAATGAGCAGTTCTTC
13	TRBJ1-1	.	few	TRBV7-9	CASSYRLSTEAFF	TGTGCCAGCAGCTACCGACTCAGCACTGAAGCTTTCTTT
19	TRBJ1-5	.	.	TRBV12-2	CASRLAEPPDSSTNQPQHF	TGTGCAAGTCGCTTAGCGGAACCTCCGGACAGTAGCACAAATCAGCCCCAGCATTTT
15	TRBJ2-2	TRBD2	.	TRBV7-2	CASSSSGGFTGELFF	TGTGCCAGCAGCTCGAGCGGGGGGTTTACCGGGGAGCTGTTTTTT
13	TRBJ2-3	.	once	TRBV9	CASSVDSTDTQYF	TGTGCCAGCAGCGTAGATAGCACAGATACGCAGTATTTT
14	TRBJ1-2	TRBD1	.	TRBV6-6	CASSQTGTAGGYTF	TGTGCCAGCAGTCAAACAGGGACAGCCGGTGGCTACACCTTC
13	TRBJ2-2	.	once	TRBV6-1	CASSVFNTGELFF	TGTGCCAGCAGTGTATTTAACACCGGGGAGCTGTTTTTT
16	TRBJ2-7	.	.	TRBV18	CASSPILLQGSYEQYF	TGTGCCAGCTCACCTATTTTATTGCAGGGATCCTACGAGCAGTACTTC
14	TRBJ2-7	TRBD2	.	TRBV5-5	CASSPGLEAYEQYF	TGTGCCAGCAGCCCGGGACTAGAGGCCTACGAGCAGTACTTC
15	TRBJ2-1	.	.	TRBV2	CASSPNEVGYNEQFF	TGTGCCAGCAGTCCAAATGAGGTGGGCTACAATGAGCAGTTCTTC
14	TRBJ2-7	.	few	TRBV7-9	CASSLSGRPYEQYF	TGTGCCAGCAGCTTAAGCGGCAGGCCCTACGAGCAGTACTTC
14	TRBJ2-2	.	.	TRBV29-1	CSVDGGGNTGELFF	TGCAGCGTTGATGGAGGGGGCAACACCGGGGAGCTGTTTTTT
14	TRBJ2-5	.	.	TRBV7-7	CASSPGTNQETQYF	TGTGCCAGCAGTCCCGGGACAAACCAAGAGACCCAGTACTTC
16	TRBJ1-2	.	.	TRBV28	CASSLYRQVPNYGYTF	TGTGCCAGCAGTTTATATCGGCAGGTCCCTAACTATGGCTACACCTTC
14	TRBJ1-3	TRBD1	.	TRBV6-5	CASTRGTVENTIYF	TGTGCCAGCACTAGGGGGACAGTTGAAAACACCATATATTTT
13	TRBJ1-3	TRBD1	once	TRBV30	CAWSVSGGYTIYF	TGTGCCTGGAGTGTATCAGGGGGGTACACCATATATTTT
15	TRBJ2-1	.	.	TRBV9	CASSAMGEDYNEQFF	TGTGCCAGCAGCGCAATGGGGGAAGACTACAATGAGCAGTTCTTC
13	TRBJ2-1	.	.	TRBV6-4	CASRVGYYNEQFF	TGTGCCAGCAGGGTGGGGTACTACAATGAGCAGTTCTTC
17	TRBJ2-7	TRBD2	.	TRBV27	CASRGASGRPLSYEQYF	TGTGCCAGCAGGGGGGCTAGCGGGAGGCCACTCTCCTACGAGCAGTACTTC
11	TRBJ2-5	.	.	TRBV30	CASSLAGTQYF	TGTGCCTCCTCCCTCGCCGGGACCCAGTACTTC
16	TRBJ2-1	.	.	TRBV28	CASSSSGGESYNEQFF	TGTGCCAGCAGTTCCTCCGGCGGGGAATCCTACAATGAGCAGTTCTTC
15	TRBJ2-6	.	.	TRBV27	CASRKQVSGANVLTF	TGTGCCAGCAGGAAGCAGGTCTCTGGGGCCAACGTCCTGACTTTC
15	TRBJ1-3	TRBD1	.	TRBV9	CASSPEGALGNTIYF	TGTGCCAGCAGCCCGGAGGGGGCACTTGGAAACACCATATATTTT
14	TRBJ2-2	TRBD2	few	TRBV10-3	CASLLAGDTGELFF	TGTGCCAGCCTACTAGCGGGAGACACCGGGGAGCTGTTTTTT
14	TRBJ2-7	.	.	TRBV2	CASRARQGPFEQYF	TGTGCCAGCAGGGCTAGGCAGGGCCCGTTCGAGCAGTACTTC
13	TRBJ1-5	.	.	TRBV30	CAWGGGGHQPQHF	TGTGCCTGGGGAGGAGGGGGACATCAGCCCCAGCATTTT
15	TRBJ2-3	TRBD2	.	TRBV5-8	CASSPLAGAGDTQYF	TGTGCCAGCAGCCCGCTAGCGGGGGCAGGGGATACGCAGTATTTT
16	TRBJ1-5	.	.	TRBV10-3	CAISEYGTWDNQPQHF	TGTGCCATCAGTGAGTACGGGACCTGGGACAATCAGCCCCAGCATTTT